The T cell receptor (beta chain) described here comes from a study of immune heterogeneity within non-small cell lung tumors. Regarding this clonotype: The antigen is undetermined.

TCR beta CDR3 regions came from multiplex PCR with 32 forward V and 13 reverse J primers. TCRdb reanalysed the multiplex PCR reads using MiXCR and keeps one entry per CDR3 protein. This repertoire shows some 2,000 distinct CDR3 sequences, under 30% found once; its top ten account for approximately 8%. Findings and limits, study-wide: The repertoire of each individual patient held high-frequency T-cell receptor beta clonotypes that were largely distinct from those of other patients.

Template came from bulk tumor genomic DNA, at 600 ng per sample. Several biopsies were spaced far apart within each primary tumor and obtained as surgery took place. Curative surgical treatment was performed in patients who had newly diagnosed, untreated non-small cell lung cancer. V was pared by 5 bases and J by 0 bases, with 10 bases between. The CDR3 contains 14 residues. CDR1 is MNHNS, CDR2 SASEGT, per germline. The sequenced material came from lung tumor tissue. The source is a woman aged 55-69 years with non-small cell lung cancer. The rearrangement links TRBV6-1 to TRBJ1-1; D might be TRBD1 (6 bases). CDR3 protein: CASSPNRVNTEAFF. CDR3 nucleotide sequence: TGTGCCAGCAGTCCCAACAGGGTGAACACTGAAGCTTTCTTT.